Following are 6 T cell receptor beta chains from one sample sequenced in a study of T cell repertoires in cytomegalovirus infection. TCRdb re-called the reads with MiXCR, one entry per CDR3 protein. This sample has about a million distinct CDR3 sequences, with roughly 31% found just once. The antigens these receptors bind are not known. Sequenced here: cultured CD8+ T cells from PBMCs, sampled from culture after CMV antigen stimulation. Receptor source: a human donor in good health (CMV status not recorded). Some clones in this sample may be carry-over from other donors' samples.

The chain recombines TRBV10-2 with TRBJ1-5, with D unresolved. The CDR3 is made up of 15 amino acids. Trimming took off 4 bases at V and 0 bases at J, with 10 bases between the two ends. Germline V gives CDR1 WSHSY, CDR2 SAAADI. The CDR3 protein is CASSGRGYSNQPQHF. The CDR3, as DNA: TGCGCCAGCAGTGGAAGAGGATATAGCAATCAGCCCCAGCATTTT.

Remarks on this clonotype: The junction does not match germline at one end; this may be a read error. V and J are TRBV7-6 and TRBJ2-3; possibly TRBD2 for D (7 bases). In germline, CDR1 is SGHVS, CDR2 FNYEAQ. The CDR3 contains 17 residues. The CDR3 spells CANSMPRGGGSTDTQYF. The CDR3, as DNA: TGTGCCAACAGCATGCCACGGGGCGGGGGCAGCACAGATACGCAGTATTTT. The entire variable domain, with the rest obtained from reference TRBV7-6 and TRBJ2-3, is as follows: GAGVSQSPRYKVTKRGQDVALRCDPISGHVSLYWYRQALGQGPEFLTYFNYEAQQDKSGLPNDRFSAERPEGSISTLTIQRTEQRDSAMYRCANSMPRGGGSTDTQYFGPGTRLTVL.

About this clonotype itself: One junction end does not reproduce the germline sequence, and a read error may be involved. The chain links TRBV4-3 to TRBJ2-1; D is unclear. The germline V gene encodes CDR1 LGHNA and CDR2 YSLEER. This CDR3 comprises 14 residues. The CDR3 DNA reads as TGCGCCAGCAGCCAAGAGAACACCTACAATAAGCAGTTCTTC. Translating it yields CASSQENTYNKQFF.

This clonotype was found many times. The V and J genes are TRBV7-9 and TRBJ1-6; D gene ambiguous. With 5 bases removed from V and 7 bases from J, the gap between germline ends came to 21 bases. Looked up from germline, CDR1 is SEHNR and CDR2 is FQNEAQ (reference sequence). The CDR3 sequence is 17 residues long. The CDR3 loop reads CASSPGEHLIQNSPLHF. As DNA, the CDR3 is TGTGCCAGCAGCCCGGGAGAACATCTAATCCAAAATTCACCCCTCCACTTT.

This clonotype appeared many times. The V and J genes are TRBV6-2 or TRBV6-3 and TRBJ2-1; D gene uncertain. The length of the CDR3 is 11 residues. Looked up from germline, CDR1 is MNHEY and CDR2 is SVGEGT. The germline V and J ends were trimmed by 3 bases and 9 bases, with 6 bases remaining between them. The CDR3 loop reads CASSYPGEQFF. For the CDR3, the DNA is TGTGCCAGCAGTTATCCGGGTGAGCAGTTCTTC.

The CDR3 nucleotides are TGTGCCAGTAGATACACTATAGGGACCAGCAATCAGCCCCAGCATTTT. Translated, it gives CASRYTIGTSNQPQHF. The gene calls are TRBV19 and TRBJ1-5, with TRBD1 as a possible D gene (5 bases). The CDR3 length is 16 residues. With 6 bases removed from V and 1 base from J, the gap between germline ends came to 16 bases. Germline V CDR1 and CDR2: LNHDA, SQIVND (reference sequence).